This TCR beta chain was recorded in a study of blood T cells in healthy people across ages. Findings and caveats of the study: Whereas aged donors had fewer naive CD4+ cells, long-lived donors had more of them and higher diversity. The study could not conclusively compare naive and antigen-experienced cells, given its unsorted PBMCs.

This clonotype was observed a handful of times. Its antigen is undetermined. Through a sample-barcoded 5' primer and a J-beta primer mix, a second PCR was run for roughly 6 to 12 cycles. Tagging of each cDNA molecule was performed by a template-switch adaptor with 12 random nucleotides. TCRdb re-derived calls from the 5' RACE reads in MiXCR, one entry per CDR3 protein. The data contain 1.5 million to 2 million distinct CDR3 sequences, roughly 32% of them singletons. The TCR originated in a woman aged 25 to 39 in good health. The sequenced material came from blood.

CDR3 in amino acids: CSARDLGGAEYEQYF. The CDR3 DNA sequence: TGCAGTGCTAGAGATCTGGGGGGGGCCGAGTACGAGCAGTACTTC. This chain uses TRBV20-1 with TRBJ2-7; possibly TRBD2 for D (7 bases). The germline gives CDR1 DFQATT, CDR2 SNEGSKA (reference sequence). This CDR3 spans 15 amino acids. V was cut by 0 bases and J by 4 bases, with 16 bases left in between.